These T cell receptor beta chains were read from a single sample in a study of T cell responses to AZD1222 COVID-19 vaccine. Only in-frame clones appear in the TCRdb table, and some are missing; sequencing was by immunoSEQ multiplex PCR. The repertoire holds over 100,000 clones, 87% seen once, with approximately 12% in the top ten. Here the sequenced sample was peripheral blood, taken on day 0 of AZD1222 vaccination. These receptors all come from an adult in good health. Both conserved end residues are part of each CDR3. The order of the fields is J gene, CDR3 length, clone size, V gene, D gene, CDR3 protein, CDR3 DNA. The D gene is left open where the match is weak. Not every row has a clone size; where given, it reads once, few, many or a size class.

>TRBJ2-5|14|-|TRBV28|-
CASTKAGKVETQYF
TGTGCCAGCACGAAGGCGGGAAAGGTGGAGACCCAGTACTTC
>TRBJ1-1|12|-|TRBV19|-
CASKDLNTEAFF
TGTGCCAGCAAGGATTTGAACACTGAAGCTTTCTTT
>TRBJ2-5|14|once|TRBV29-1|-
CSVGPRGAGETQYF
TGCAGCGTCGGACCCAGGGGCGCCGGGGAGACCCAGTACTTC
>TRBJ2-1|17|-|TRBV27|-
CASSLSRTGMFYNEQFF
TGTGCCAGCAGTTTATCGAGAACAGGGATGTTCTACAATGAGCAGTTCTTC
>TRBJ2-2|17|-|TRBV24-1|TRBD1
CATSDVTGAAVTGELFF
TGTGCCACCAGTGATGTTACAGGGGCAGCGGTCACCGGGGAGCTGTTTTTT
>TRBJ2-7|12|-|TRBV29-1|TRBD2
CSVGREAGEQYF
TGCAGCGTTGGGCGGGAGGCGGGGGAGCAGTACTTC
>TRBJ1-6|17|many|TRBV7-9|TRBD1
CASSTDRGLGYNSPLHF
TGTGCCAGCAGCACTGACAGGGGGCTCGGCTATAATTCACCCCTCCACTTT
>TRBJ1-4|14|-|TRBV7-9|-
CASSLGTSGEKLFF
TGTGCCAGCAGCTTAGGGACGTCGGGTGAAAAACTGTTTTTT
>TRBJ1-2|13|-|TRBV19|TRBD1
CASRLGQGYGYTF
TGTGCCAGCCGACTCGGACAGGGCTATGGCTACACCTTC
>TRBJ1-1|14|-|TRBV19|-
CASSIGGGSTEAFF
TGTGCCAGTAGTATTGGAGGGGGAAGCACTGAAGCTTTCTTT
>TRBJ1-1|13|-|TRBV29-1|TRBD1
CSPQGTGGTEAFF
TGCAGCCCGCAGGGGACAGGGGGGACTGAAGCTTTCTTT
>TRBJ2-1|15|many|TRBV3-1/TRBV3-2|TRBD2
CASSQPGLGFNEQFF
TGTGCCAGCAGCCAACCGGGACTAGGATTCAATGAGCAGTTCTTC
>TRBJ1-2|12|-|TRBV19|-
CASRGQTYGYTF
TGTGCCAGTAGAGGACAGACTTATGGCTACACCTTC
>TRBJ2-2|15|-|TRBV5-1|TRBD2
CASNGRTSDTGELFF
TGCGCCAGCAACGGCCGGACTAGTGACACCGGGGAGCTGTTTTTT
>TRBJ1-1|15|once|TRBV5-1|TRBD1
CASSWARTGNTEAFF
TGCGCCAGCAGCTGGGCCAGGACAGGGAACACTGAAGCTTTCTTT
>TRBJ2-7|13|-|TRBV3-1/TRBV3-2|-
CASTKGSSYEQYF
TGTGCCAGCACAAAAGGAAGCTCCTACGAGCAGTACTTC
>TRBJ2-7|15|-|TRBV2|TRBD2
CASRLSGGSIYEQYF
TGTGCCAGCAGACTTTCGGGAGGGTCAATTTACGAGCAGTACTTC
>TRBJ1-2|15|-|TRBV4-1|-
CASSHQSGDLIGYTF
TGCGCCAGCAGCCACCAGTCGGGGGATTTAATCGGCTACACCTTC
>TRBJ2-2|15|-|TRBV5-6|-
CASSAVYRAPGELFF
TGTGCCAGCAGCGCGGTTTACAGGGCCCCCGGGGAGCTGTTTTTT
>TRBJ1-2|14|-|TRBV5-1|-
CASSLEAGPFGYTF
TGCGCCAGCAGCTTGGAAGCCGGACCTTTTGGCTACACCTTC
>TRBJ1-2|13|-|TRBV15|-
CATSRDQAYGYTF
TGTGCCACCAGCAGAGATCAGGCCTATGGCTACACCTTC
>TRBJ1-2|13|-|TRBV12-3/TRBV12-4|-
CASSLDPTRGYTF
TGTGCCAGCAGTTTAGACCCGACGCGTGGCTACACCTTC
>TRBJ2-1|14|-|TRBV2|TRBD2
CASSGLAEGDEQFF
TGTGCCAGCAGTGGACTAGCGGAGGGGGATGAGCAGTTCTTC
>TRBJ2-5|17|-|TRBV28|TRBD2
CASSPGTSSGAGETQYF
TGTGCCAGCAGTCCCGGGACTAGCTCTGGGGCCGGGGAGACCCAGTACTTC
>TRBJ2-1|14|-|TRBV18|TRBD1
CASSAQGSYNEQFF
TGTGCCAGCTCCGCACAGGGGTCCTACAATGAGCAGTTCTTC
>TRBJ2-6|19|-|TRBV28|-
CASSFKARKGNSGANVLTF
TGTGCCAGCAGTTTTAAAGCTCGTAAGGGAAACTCTGGGGCCAACGTCCTGACTTTC
>TRBJ2-7|16|-|TRBV3-1/TRBV3-2|-
CASSQPTAPGSYEQYF
TGTGCCAGCAGCCAACCTACGGCCCCGGGGAGCTACGAGCAGTACTTC
>TRBJ2-7|14|-|TRBV11-2|-
CASSLRDTSYEQYF
TGTGCCAGCAGCTTGAGGGACACCTCCTACGAGCAGTACTTC
>TRBJ1-4|16|once|TRBV27|-
CASSLRPGGLEEKLFF
TGTGCCAGCAGTTTAAGGCCCGGGGGGCTAGAGGAAAAACTGTTTTTT
>TRBJ2-5|12|-|TRBV6-2/TRBV6-3|TRBD2
CASSYSGGSQYF
TGTGCCAGCAGTTACTCCGGGGGGTCCCAGTACTTC
>TRBJ2-5|14|-|TRBV28|-
CASSGGGGSETQYF
TGTGCCAGCAGTGGGGGTGGGGGCTCAGAGACCCAGTACTTC
>TRBJ2-7|13|-|TRBV18|-
CASSPLGEGEQYF
TGTGCCAGCTCACCACTCGGTGAAGGCGAGCAGTACTTC
>TRBJ1-5|14|-|TRBV19|TRBD1
CASRDRGPNQPQHF
TGTGCCAGCCGTGACAGGGGACCCAATCAGCCCCAGCATTTT
>TRBJ1-1|16|-|TRBV28|-
CASRGRGNRLNTEAFF
TGTGCCAGCAGGGGGAGGGGTAACAGATTGAACACTGAAGCTTTCTTT
>TRBJ1-1|13|once|TRBV11-3|-
CASSFGIRREAFF
TGTGCCAGCAGCTTTGGGATCCGGAGAGAAGCTTTCTTT
>TRBJ1-5|14|-|TRBV29-1|-
CSAGLGGVGQPQHF
TGCAGCGCCGGATTGGGGGGAGTGGGCCAGCCCCAGCATTTT
>TRBJ1-5|18|few|TRBV5-5|TRBD1
CASSSLFRDRVSNQPQHF
TGTGCCAGCAGTTCACTTTTCCGGGACAGGGTTAGCAATCAGCCCCAGCATTTT
>TRBJ1-5|15|-|TRBV28|-
CASIVGGNSNQPQHF
TGTGCCAGCATCGTGGGAGGGAATAGCAATCAGCCCCAGCATTTT
>TRBJ1-2|15|-|TRBV7-8|TRBD1
CASSASSGTGVGYTF
TGTGCCAGCAGCGCCTCTTCCGGGACAGGGGTAGGCTACACCTTC
>TRBJ1-3|14|-|TRBV4-3|-
CASSQVVSGNTIYF
TGCGCCAGCAGCCAAGTCGTCTCTGGAAACACCATATATTTT
>TRBJ1-5|13|-|TRBV5-1|TRBD1
CASSLDRDQPQHF
TGCGCCAGCAGCCTCGACAGGGATCAGCCCCAGCATTTT
>TRBJ1-4|14|-|TRBV27|-
CASSFYGDNEKLFF
TGTGCCAGCAGTTTCTATGGGGATAATGAAAAACTGTTTTTT
>TRBJ2-1|13|-|TRBV24-1|-
CATRTSGAREQFF
TGTGCAACCCGTACTTCGGGGGCGCGGGAGCAGTTCTTC
>TRBJ1-2|12|-|TRBV27|TRBD1
CASRDRTGGYTF
TGTGCCAGTCGGGACAGGACGGGGGGCTACACCTTC
>TRBJ1-2|15|-|TRBV4-1|-
CASSQAPTDSYGYTF
TGCGCCAGCAGCCAAGCCCCGACGGACTCCTATGGCTACACCTTC
>TRBJ2-7|16|-|TRBV5-4|TRBD2
CASSLGTSGRRNEQYF
TGTGCCAGCAGCCTGGGGACTAGCGGGAGAAGGAACGAGCAGTACTTC
>TRBJ2-3|12|-|TRBV6-5|-
CASSASTDTQYF
TGTGCCAGCAGCGCGAGCACAGATACGCAGTATTTT
>TRBJ2-1|12|-|TRBV7-2|-
CASSPGRGEQFF
TGTGCCAGCAGCCCAGGGCGTGGTGAGCAGTTCTTC
>TRBJ2-6|14|-|TRBV7-8|-
CASSLVRGANVLTF
TGTGCCAGCAGCTTAGTTCGTGGGGCCAACGTCCTGACTTTC
>TRBJ2-7|16|-|TRBV10-2|-
CASSDFLERLSYEQYF
TGCGCCAGCAGTGATTTTTTGGAGAGGCTCTCCTACGAGCAGTACTTC
>TRBJ1-2|17|-|TRBV10-1|-
CASSESQQVFPNYGYTF
TGCGCCAGCAGTGAGTCGCAACAGGTCTTCCCTAACTATGGCTACACCTTC
>TRBJ2-7|15|-|TRBV5-8|-
CASSFTGSRTYEQYF
TGTGCCAGCAGCTTCACAGGGAGCAGAACCTACGAGCAGTACTTC
>TRBJ2-7|14|-|TRBV7-2|-
CASSPRVSSYEQYF
TGTGCCAGCAGCCCACGGGTCAGCTCCTACGAGCAGTACTTC
>TRBJ1-2|15|-|TRBV5-1|TRBD1
CASSSQGALSYGYTF
TGCGCCAGCAGCTCACAGGGGGCCCTCAGCTATGGCTACACCTTC
>TRBJ1-1|12|-|TRBV11-2|-
CASSTTGLVTFF
TGTGCCAGCAGTACCACAGGGTTGGTAACTTTCTTT